These 11 T cell receptor beta chains were all obtained from the same sample, sequenced in a study of breast tumors, draining lymph nodes, adjacent tissues. TCRdb re-called the multiplex PCR reads through MiXCR, storing one row per CDR3 protein. Altogether approximately 210,000 distinct CDR3 sequences are present, less than 45% being singletons, with the ten largest covering about 3.9%. Breast cancer patients provided tissue from their axillary draining lymph nodes. The sequencing sample was made of axillary lymph node tissue. These receptors all come from a female donor with breast cancer. Some clones in this sample may be carry-over from other donors' samples.

There are many counts of this clonotype. The V and J genes are TRBV20-1 and TRBJ2-3; 16 nucleotides line up with TRBD2. The CDR3 loop spans 17 amino acids. V lost 0 bases to trimming and J lost 7 bases; unmatched junction nucleotides: 7. Per germline, CDR1 DFQATT and CDR2 SNEGSKA (reference sequence). Written as DNA, the CDR3 is TGCAGTGCTAGAGATCCCGGGACTAGCGGGAGGGATAATACGCAGTATTTT. It encodes CSARDPGTSGRDNTQYF.

This chain links TRBV5-4 with TRBJ1-1, with 7 bases identical to TRBD1. The CDR3 spans 14 residues. The germline V gene has CDR1 SGHNT and CDR2 YYREEE (reference sequence). Germline trimming cut 3 bases from V and 7 bases from J; bases unmatched to any gene: 9. CDR3 in amino acids: CASSSWTGGFEAFF. CDR3 bases: TGTGCCAGCAGCTCGTGGACAGGTGGATTTGAAGCTTTCTTT.

This clonotype was observed many times. The rearrangement links TRBV7-9 to TRBJ2-4; D assignment may be TRBD1 or TRBD2 (5 bases each). V was trimmed by 5 bases and J by 1 base, leaving 15 bases between them. The germline V gene has CDR1 SEHNR and CDR2 FQNEAQ (reference sequence). The CDR3 contains 16 residues. This CDR3 is CASSQGTTGAKNIQYF. CDR3 nucleotide sequence: TGTGCCAGCAGCCAAGGGACCACCGGGGCCAAAAACATTCAGTACTTC.

The chain links TRBV6-1 to TRBJ2-3, with 7 bases aligning to TRBD2. CDR3 length: 15 residues. Losses at the gene ends were 2 bases for V and 3 bases for J; bases not matched to a gene: 5. CDR1 and CDR2 from the germline V gene are MNHNS and SASEGT. CDR3 nucleotides: TGTGCCAGCAGTGAAATGGGAGGGCGGACAGATACGCAGTATTTT. This gives the protein CASSEMGGRTDTQYF.

With regard to this clonotype: This may come from a read error, since a much larger clone is one base off. This chain joins TRBV6-6 and TRBJ2-1; 8 nucleotides match TRBD2. With 7 bases clipped from V and 7 bases from J, the junction kept 6 bases outside the gene matches. The CDR3 consists of 13 residues. Per germline, CDR1 MNHNY and CDR2 SVGAGI (reference sequence). The CDR3 nucleotides read TGTGCCAGCACGCCGGGAGGGCGGAATGAGCAGTTCTTC. It encodes CASTPGGRNEQFF.

The chain employs TRBV9 and TRBJ1-6; D is possibly TRBD1 (5 bases). V lost 0 bases, J lost 7 bases, and 11 bases lay in between. Looked up from germline, CDR1 is SGDLS and CDR2 is YYNGEE. This CDR3 has 15 residues. The CDR3 sequence: CASSVAVQGNSPLHF. The CDR3 nucleotides are TGTGCCAGCAGCGTAGCGGTCCAGGGAAATTCACCCCTCCACTTT.

This clonotype was seen at least ten times. The chain carries TRBV7-2 and TRBJ1-2; D perhaps matches TRBD1 (5 bases). V lost 1 base to trimming and J lost 0 bases, with 12 bases between them. The germline CDR1 and CDR2 sequences are SGHTA and FQGNSA. The CDR3 has 16 residues. CDR3 nucleotides: TGTGCCAGCAGCTTAGTGGCAGGGAGCTCTAACTATGGCTACACCTTC. It yields the protein CASSLVAGSSNYGYTF.

This clonotype was seen at least ten times. The genes are TRBV29-1 and TRBJ2-1, with unresolved D. Trimming took off 2 bases at V and 3 bases at J, with 5 bases between the two ends. This CDR3 region has 12 residues. Per germline, CDR1 SQVTM and CDR2 ANQGSEA. As DNA, the CDR3 is TGCAGCGTTGAACGCATCTACAATGAGCAGTTCTTC. This sequence encodes CSVERIYNEQFF.

This clonotype was observed many times. V gene TRBV19 combines with J gene TRBJ1-5; 7 bases fit TRBD1. This CDR3 is 14 amino acids long. Germline loops: CDR1 LNHDA, CDR2 SQIVND (reference sequence). J gave up 8 bases and V 2 bases, and 6 bases lay outside the gene matches. The CDR3 sequence: CASSIIEGAEPQHF. DNA for the CDR3: TGTGCCAGTAGTATAATAGAGGGGGCCGAGCCCCAGCATTTT.

This clonotype was seen at least ten times. The chain couples TRBV2 to TRBJ1-5; 8 bases map to TRBD1. V dropped 7 bases and J dropped 4; count of bases not matched to a gene: 6. This CDR3 is built from 14 residues. The germline V gene encodes CDR1 SNHLY and CDR2 FYNNEI. The CDR3 nucleotides are TGTGCCAGCACCGACCGGGACAGGAATCAGCCCCAGCATTTT. Amino acids: CASTDRDRNQPQHF.

This clonotype appeared many times. The J gene is TRBJ2-1, the V gene TRBV20-1; 10 bases map to TRBD1. The junction had 6 bases not matched to a gene; V was cut back by 6 bases and J by 10 bases. There are 12 residues in the CDR3. Germline assignment: CDR1 DFQATT and CDR2 SNEGSKA (reference sequence). CDR3 nucleotide sequence: TGCAGTGCCCCGGACAGGGGGAGAGAGCAGTTCTTC. Amino acids: CSAPDRGREQFF.